This T cell receptor (beta chain) was identified during a study of PD-L1 blockade in urothelial cancer. Study-wide background: Atezolizumab (1,200 mg intravenously every 3 weeks) began in about 2014 for patients. Researchers looked at the blood 3 weeks (second dose) and 6 weeks after treatment began.

The method was immunoSEQ multiplex PCR; TCRdb's version includes in-frame clones alone and lacks a portion of them. The table has about 50,000 clones, 87% seen once. The CDR3 sequence is 13 residues long. Trimming removed 0 bases at V and 4 bases at J, with 7 bases between. Per germline, CDR1 SGHRS and CDR2 YFSETQ. This clone was detected only a few times. The time point was: pretreatment peripheral blood. The specimen was PBMCs, collected around atezolizumab (anti-PD-L1) treatment. The clonotype comes from a woman aged 55 to 70 with urothelial cancer. The chain joins TRBV5-1 to TRBJ2-5, with a weak D call TRBD2 (6 bases). CDR3 loop: CASSLVEGETQYF. DNA for the CDR3: TGCGCCAGCAGCTTGGTGGAGGGAGAGACCCAGTACTTC.